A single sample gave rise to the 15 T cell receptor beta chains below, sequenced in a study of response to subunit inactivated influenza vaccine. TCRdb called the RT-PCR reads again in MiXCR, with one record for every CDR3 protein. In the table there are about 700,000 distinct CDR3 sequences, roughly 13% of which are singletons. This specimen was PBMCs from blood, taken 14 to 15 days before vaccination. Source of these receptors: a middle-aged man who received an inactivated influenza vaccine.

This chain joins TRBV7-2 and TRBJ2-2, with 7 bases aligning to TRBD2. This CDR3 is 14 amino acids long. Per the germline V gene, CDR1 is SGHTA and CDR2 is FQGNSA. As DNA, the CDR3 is TGTGTCAGTAGGGAGCTAGCGGCCACCGGGGAGCTGTTTTTT. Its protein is CVSRELAATGELFF. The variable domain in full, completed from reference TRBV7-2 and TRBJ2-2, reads GAGVSQSPSNKVTEKGKDVELRCDPISGHTALYWYRQSLGQGLEFLIYFQGNSAPDKSGLPSDRFSAERTGGSVSTLTIQRTQQEDSAVYLCVSRELAATGELFFGEGSRLTVL.

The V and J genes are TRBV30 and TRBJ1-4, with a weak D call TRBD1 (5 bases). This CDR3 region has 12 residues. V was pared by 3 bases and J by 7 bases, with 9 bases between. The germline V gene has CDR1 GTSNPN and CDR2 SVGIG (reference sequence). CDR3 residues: CAWRGPGEKLFF. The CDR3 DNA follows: TGTGCCTGGAGGGGGCCTGGTGAAAAACTGTTTTTT.

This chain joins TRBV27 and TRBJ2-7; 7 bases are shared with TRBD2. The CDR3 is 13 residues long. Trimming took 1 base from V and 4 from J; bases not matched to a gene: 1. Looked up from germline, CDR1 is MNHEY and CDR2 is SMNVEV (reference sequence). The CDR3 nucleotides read TGTGCCAGCAGTTTATGGGGGGGGTACGAGCAGTACTTC. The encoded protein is CASSLWGGYEQYF.

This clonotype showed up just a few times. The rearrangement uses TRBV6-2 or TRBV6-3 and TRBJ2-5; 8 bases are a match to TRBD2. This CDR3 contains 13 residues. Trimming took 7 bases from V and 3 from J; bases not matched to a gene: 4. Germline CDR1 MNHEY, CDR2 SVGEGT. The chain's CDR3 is CASTFSGEETQYF. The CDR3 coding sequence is TGTGCCAGCACCTTTAGCGGGGAAGAGACCCAGTACTTC.

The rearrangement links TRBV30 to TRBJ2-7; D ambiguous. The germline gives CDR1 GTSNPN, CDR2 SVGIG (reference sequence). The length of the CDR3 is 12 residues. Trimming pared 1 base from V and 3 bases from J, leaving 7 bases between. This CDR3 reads CAWSGVGYEQYF. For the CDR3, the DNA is TGTGCCTGGAGTGGGGTCGGCTACGAGCAGTACTTC.

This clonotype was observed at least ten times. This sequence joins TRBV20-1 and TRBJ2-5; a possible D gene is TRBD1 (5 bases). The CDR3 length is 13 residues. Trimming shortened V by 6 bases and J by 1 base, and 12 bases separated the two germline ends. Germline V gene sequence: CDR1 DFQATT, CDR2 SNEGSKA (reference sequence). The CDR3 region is CSATSGSQETQYF. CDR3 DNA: TGCAGTGCCACATCAGGGTCCCAAGAGACCCAGTACTTC.

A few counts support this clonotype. The CDR3 sequence is CASSSALALFF. The CDR3 nucleotides read TGTGCCAGTAGTTCTGCCCTGGCGCTGTTTTTT. V is TRBV19 and J is TRBJ2-2, with D unclear. V lost 5 bases, J lost 13 bases, and 11 bases lay in between. The germline V gene encodes CDR1 LNHDA and CDR2 SQIVND (reference sequence). The CDR3 contains 11 residues.

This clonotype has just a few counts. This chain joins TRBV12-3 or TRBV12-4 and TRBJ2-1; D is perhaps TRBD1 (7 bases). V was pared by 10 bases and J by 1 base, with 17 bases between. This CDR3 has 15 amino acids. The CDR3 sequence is CATRGAGPSYNEQFF. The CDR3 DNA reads TGTGCCACCAGGGGGGCGGGGCCTTCCTACAATGAGCAGTTCTTC.

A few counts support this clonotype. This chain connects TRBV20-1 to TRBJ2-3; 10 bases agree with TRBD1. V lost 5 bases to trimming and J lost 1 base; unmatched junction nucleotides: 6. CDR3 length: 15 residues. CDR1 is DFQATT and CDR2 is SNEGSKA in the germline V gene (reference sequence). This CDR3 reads CSAPDRGHGTDTQYF. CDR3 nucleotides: TGCAGTGCTCCTGACAGGGGGCATGGCACAGATACGCAGTATTTT.

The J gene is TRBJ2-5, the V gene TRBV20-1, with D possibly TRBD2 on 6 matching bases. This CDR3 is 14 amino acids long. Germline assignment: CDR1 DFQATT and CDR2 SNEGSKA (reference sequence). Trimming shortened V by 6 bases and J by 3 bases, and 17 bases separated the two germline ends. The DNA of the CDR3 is TGCAGTGCCTCGACTGGGGGGAAGGAAGAGACCCAGTACTTC. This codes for CSASTGGKEETQYF.

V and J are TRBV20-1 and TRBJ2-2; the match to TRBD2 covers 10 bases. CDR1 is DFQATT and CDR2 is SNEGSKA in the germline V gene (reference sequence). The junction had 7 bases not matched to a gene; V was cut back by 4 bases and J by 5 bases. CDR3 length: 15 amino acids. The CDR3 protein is CSATRPGLATGELFF. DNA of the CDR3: TGCAGTGCTACTAGACCGGGACTAGCGACCGGGGAGCTGTTTTTT.

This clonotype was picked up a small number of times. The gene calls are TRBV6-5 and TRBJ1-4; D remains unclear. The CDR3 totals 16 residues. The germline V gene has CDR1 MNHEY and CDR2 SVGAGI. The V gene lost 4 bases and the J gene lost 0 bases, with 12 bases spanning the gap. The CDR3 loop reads CASSWSQLSTNEKLFF. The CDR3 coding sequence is TGTGCCAGCAGTTGGTCCCAACTGTCAACTAATGAAAAACTGTTTTTT.

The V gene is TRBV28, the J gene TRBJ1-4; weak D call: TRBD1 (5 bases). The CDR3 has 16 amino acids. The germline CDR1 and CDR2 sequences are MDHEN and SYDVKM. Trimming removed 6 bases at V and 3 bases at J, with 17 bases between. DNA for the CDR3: TGTGCCAGCAGATCAGGGATTTATACCCCTAATGAAAAACTGTTTTTT. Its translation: CASRSGIYTPNEKLFF.

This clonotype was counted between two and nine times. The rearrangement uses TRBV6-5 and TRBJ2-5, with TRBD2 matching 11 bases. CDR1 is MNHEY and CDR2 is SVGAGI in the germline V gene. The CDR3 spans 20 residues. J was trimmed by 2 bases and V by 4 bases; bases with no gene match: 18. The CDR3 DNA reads TGTGCCAGCAGTTTAGTCCGGGGGCGTGGGGGACTAGCGGTACAAGAGACCCAGTACTTC. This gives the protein CASSLVRGRGGLAVQETQYF.

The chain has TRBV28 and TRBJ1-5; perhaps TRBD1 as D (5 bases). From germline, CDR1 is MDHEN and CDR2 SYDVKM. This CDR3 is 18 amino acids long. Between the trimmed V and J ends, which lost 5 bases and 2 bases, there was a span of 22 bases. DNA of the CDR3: TGTGCCAGCAGTCCGAGGGGAAGTATTATTTTTGGCAATCAGCCCCAGCATTTT. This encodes CASSPRGSIIFGNQPQHF.